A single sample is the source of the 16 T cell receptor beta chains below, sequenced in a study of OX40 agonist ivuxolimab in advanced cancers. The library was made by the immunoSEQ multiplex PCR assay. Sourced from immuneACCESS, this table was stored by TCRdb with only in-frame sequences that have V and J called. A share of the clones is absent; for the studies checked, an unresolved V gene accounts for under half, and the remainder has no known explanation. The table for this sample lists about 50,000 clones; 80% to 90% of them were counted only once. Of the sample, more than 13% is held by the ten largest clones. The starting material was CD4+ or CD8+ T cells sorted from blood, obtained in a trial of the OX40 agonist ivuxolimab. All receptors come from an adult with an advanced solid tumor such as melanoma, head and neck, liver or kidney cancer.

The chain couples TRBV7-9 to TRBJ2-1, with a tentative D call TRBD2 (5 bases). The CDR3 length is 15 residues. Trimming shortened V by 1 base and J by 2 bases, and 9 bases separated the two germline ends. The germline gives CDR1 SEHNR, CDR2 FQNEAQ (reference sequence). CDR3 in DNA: TGTGCCAGCAGCTTAGGGACTGAACCCTACAATGAGCAGTTCTTC. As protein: CASSLGTEPYNEQFF.

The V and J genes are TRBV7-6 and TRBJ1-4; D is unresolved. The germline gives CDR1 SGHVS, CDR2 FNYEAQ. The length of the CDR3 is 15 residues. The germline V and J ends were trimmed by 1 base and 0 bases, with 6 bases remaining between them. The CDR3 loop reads CASSLETSTNEKLFF. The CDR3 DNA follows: TGTGCCAGCAGCTTAGAAACATCAACTAATGAAAAACTGTTTTTT.

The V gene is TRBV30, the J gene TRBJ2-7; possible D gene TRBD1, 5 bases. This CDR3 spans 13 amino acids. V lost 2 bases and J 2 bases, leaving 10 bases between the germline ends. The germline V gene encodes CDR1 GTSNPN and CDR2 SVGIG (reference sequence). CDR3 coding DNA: TGTGCCTGGAGTATAGGGGTCCCCTACGAGCAGTACTTC. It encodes CAWSIGVPYEQYF.

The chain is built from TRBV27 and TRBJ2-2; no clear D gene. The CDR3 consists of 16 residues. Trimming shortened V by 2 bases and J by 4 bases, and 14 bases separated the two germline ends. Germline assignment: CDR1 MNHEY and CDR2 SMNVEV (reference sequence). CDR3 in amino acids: CASSLTPRFATGELFF. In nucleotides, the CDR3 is TGTGCCAGCAGTTTAACCCCACGTTTTGCCACCGGGGAGCTGTTTTTT.

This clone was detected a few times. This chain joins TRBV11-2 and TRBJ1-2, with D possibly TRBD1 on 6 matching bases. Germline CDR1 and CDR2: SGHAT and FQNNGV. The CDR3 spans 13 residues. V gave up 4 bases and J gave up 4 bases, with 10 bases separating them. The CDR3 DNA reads TGTGCCAGCAGCTCGGACAGTCCCTATGGCTACACCTTC. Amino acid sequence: CASSSDSPYGYTF.

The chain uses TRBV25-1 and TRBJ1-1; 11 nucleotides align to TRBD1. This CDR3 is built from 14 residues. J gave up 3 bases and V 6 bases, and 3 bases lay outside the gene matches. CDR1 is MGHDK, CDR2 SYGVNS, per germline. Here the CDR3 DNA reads TGTGCCAGCAGAGGACAGGGGGCCGACACTGAAGCTTTCTTT. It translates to CASRGQGADTEAFF.

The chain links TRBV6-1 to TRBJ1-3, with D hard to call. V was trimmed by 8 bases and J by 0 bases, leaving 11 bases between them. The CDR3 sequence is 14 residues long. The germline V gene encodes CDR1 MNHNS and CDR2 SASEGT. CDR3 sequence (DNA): TGTGCCAGCGGCACACTGAGCTCTGGAAACACCATATATTTT. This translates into CASGTLSSGNTIYF.

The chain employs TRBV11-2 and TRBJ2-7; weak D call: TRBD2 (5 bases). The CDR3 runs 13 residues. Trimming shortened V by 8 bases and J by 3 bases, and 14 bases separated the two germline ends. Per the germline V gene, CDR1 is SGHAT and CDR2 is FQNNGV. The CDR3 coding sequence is TGTGCCAGCCGGGGTACCAGCGGCTACGAGCAGTACTTC. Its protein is CASRGTSGYEQYF.

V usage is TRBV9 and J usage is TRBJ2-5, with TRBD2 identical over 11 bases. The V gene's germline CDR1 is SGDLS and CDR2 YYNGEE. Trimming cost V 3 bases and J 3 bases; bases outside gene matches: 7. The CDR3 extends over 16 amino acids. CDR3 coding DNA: TGTGCCAGCAGCGGAAAGACTAGCGGGGCTGAAGAGACCCAGTACTTC. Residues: CASSGKTSGAEETQYF.

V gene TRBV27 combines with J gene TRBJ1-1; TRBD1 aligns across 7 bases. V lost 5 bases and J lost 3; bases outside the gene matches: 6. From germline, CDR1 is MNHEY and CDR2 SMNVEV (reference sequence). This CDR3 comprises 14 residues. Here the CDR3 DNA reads TGTGCCAGCAGTCCGACAGGGAGAGACACTGAAGCTTTCTTT. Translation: CASSPTGRDTEAFF.

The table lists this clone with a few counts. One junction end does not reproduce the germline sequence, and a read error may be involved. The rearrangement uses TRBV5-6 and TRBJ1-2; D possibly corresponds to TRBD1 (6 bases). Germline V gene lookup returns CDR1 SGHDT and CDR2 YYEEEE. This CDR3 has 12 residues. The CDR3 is CASSSTRGGLNF. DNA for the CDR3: TGTGCCAGCAGCTCCACCCGTGGGGGCCTGAACTTC.

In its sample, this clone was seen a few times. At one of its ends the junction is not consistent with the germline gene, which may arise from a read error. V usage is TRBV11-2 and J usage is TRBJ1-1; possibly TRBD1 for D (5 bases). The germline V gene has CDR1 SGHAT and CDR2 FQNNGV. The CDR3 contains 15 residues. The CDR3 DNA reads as TGCGCCAGCAGCCAAGAGTGGCAGGGCTACACTGAAGCTTTCTTT. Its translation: CASSQEWQGYTEAFF.

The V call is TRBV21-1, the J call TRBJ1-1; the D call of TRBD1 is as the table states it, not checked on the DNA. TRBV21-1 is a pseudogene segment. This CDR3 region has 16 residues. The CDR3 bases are TGTGCCAGCAGCAAAGAACACTCAGGCGTCAACACTGAAGCTTTCTTT. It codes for CASSKEHSGVNTEAFF.

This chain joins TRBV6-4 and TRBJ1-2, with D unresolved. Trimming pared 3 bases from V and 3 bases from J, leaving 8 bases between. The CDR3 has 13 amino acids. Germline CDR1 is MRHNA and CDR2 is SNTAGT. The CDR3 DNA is TGTGCCAGCAGTGATAACGGCTACTATGGCTACACCTTC. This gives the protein CASSDNGYYGYTF.

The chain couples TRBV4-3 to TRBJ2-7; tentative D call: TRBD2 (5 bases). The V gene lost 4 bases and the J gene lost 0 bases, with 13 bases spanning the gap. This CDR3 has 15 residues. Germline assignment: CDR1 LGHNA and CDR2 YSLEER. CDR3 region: CASSLWTRTSYEQYF. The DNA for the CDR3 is TGCGCCAGCAGCCTATGGACTCGAACCTCCTACGAGCAGTACTTC.

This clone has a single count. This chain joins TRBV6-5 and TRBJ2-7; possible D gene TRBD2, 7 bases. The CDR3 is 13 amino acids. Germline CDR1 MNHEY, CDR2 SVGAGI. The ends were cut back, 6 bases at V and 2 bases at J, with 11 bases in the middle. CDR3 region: CASSRGATYEQYF. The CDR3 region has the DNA TGTGCCAGCAGCCGGGGGGCAACCTACGAGCAGTACTTC.